This T cell receptor (beta chain) was obtained from a study of cytomegalovirus exposure and HLA in healthy donors. Study in general: Earlier work reported roughly 120 million unique TCR beta sequences from some 180 million T cells. Study outcomes and limitations: Evidence from a later analysis indicated that most CMV-associated TCR beta chains looked HLA-restricted.

PCR amplification relied on 60 Vbeta primers (plus 13 Jbeta primers). Original methodology: Later, an analysis found roughly 80 million unique TCR beta chains, and 10 million to 11 million of these were shared. Sequencing was performed with immunoSEQ multiplex PCR; in TCRdb, only in-frame clones are kept and a portion is missing. The D gene and trimming were derived from the DNA, and the V and J assignments and clone size from that table. The repertoire includes 150,000 to 200,000 clones, 75% to 85% of them detected once, and approximately 2.1% sits in the top ten. On this clone itself: Its target is not known.

Germline V CDR1 and CDR2: MNHEY, SMNVEV (reference sequence). V trimming: 6 bases; J trimming: 10 bases; junction bases outside the gene matches: 15. The CDR3 has 15 residues. V is TRBV27 and J is TRBJ2-4, with 7 nucleotides matching TRBD1. The receptor was isolated from a woman in her forties or fifties in good health and CMV-seronegative. The specimen sequenced was PBMCs. The CDR3, as DNA: TGTGCCAGCAGATTTTTAACAGGGGCGGACCCTATTCAGTACTTC. Amino acid sequence: CASRFLTGADPIQYF.